This is a list of T cell receptor beta chains from one sample in a study of control samples from healthy donors and cancer patients. The repertoire was sequenced with immunoSEQ multiplex PCR; TCRdb's copy has only in-frame clones and lacks some. The sample holds some 120,000 clones, around 93% seen once. The material sequenced was blood. Every receptor here comes from a man aged 18 to 29 in good health. The CDR3 runs from the conserved cysteine through the conserved F or W. The D gene is left open where the match is weak.

j_call: TRBJ2-5; d_call: TRBD2; v_call: TRBV6-5; cdr3_aa: CASSWGLADSKETQYF; cdr3_nt: TGTGCCAGCAGTTGGGGACTAGCGGACTCCAAAGAGACCCAGTACTTC
j_call: TRBJ2-1; d_call: .; v_call: TRBV24-1; cdr3_aa: CATSEPGYNEQFF; cdr3_nt: TGTGCCACCTCCGAACCCGGCTACAATGAGCAGTTCTTC
j_call: TRBJ1-2; d_call: TRBD1; v_call: TRBV4-2; cdr3_aa: CASSQDHDRGYGYTF; cdr3_nt: TGTGCCAGCAGCCAAGATCACGACAGGGGCTATGGCTACACCTTC
j_call: TRBJ2-6; d_call: .; v_call: TRBV6-5; cdr3_aa: CASSRPRSGANVLTF; cdr3_nt: TGTGCCAGCAGCCGCCCCCGCTCTGGGGCCAACGTCCTGACTTTC
j_call: TRBJ2-5; d_call: TRBD1; v_call: TRBV25-1; cdr3_aa: CASSTGGQETQYF; cdr3_nt: TGTGCCAGCAGTACAGGGGGCCAAGAGACCCAGTACTTC
j_call: TRBJ2-1; d_call: .; v_call: TRBV29-1; cdr3_aa: CSVGVGLPWYEQFF; cdr3_nt: TGCAGCGTTGGAGTAGGTCTCCCCTGGTATGAGCAGTTCTTC
j_call: TRBJ1-2; d_call: .; v_call: TRBV3-1/TRBV3-2; cdr3_aa: CASSQGSGAVSYGYTF; cdr3_nt: TGTGCCAGCAGCCAAGGGAGTGGGGCTGTCAGCTATGGCTACACCTTC
j_call: TRBJ2-1; d_call: TRBD2; v_call: TRBV3-1/TRBV3-2; cdr3_aa: CASSQVLLAGGGEQFF; cdr3_nt: TGTGCCAGCAGCCAGGTTCTCCTAGCGGGGGGCGGTGAGCAGTTCTTC
j_call: TRBJ2-3; d_call: .; v_call: TRBV2; cdr3_aa: CASSPGLSTDTQYF; cdr3_nt: TGTGCCAGCAGTCCGGGACTTAGCACAGATACGCAGTATTTT
j_call: TRBJ1-2; d_call: .; v_call: TRBV7-9; cdr3_aa: CASSRGGPRNYGYTF; cdr3_nt: TGTGCCAGCAGCCGGGGGGGACCTAGGAACTATGGCTACACCTTC
j_call: TRBJ2-5; d_call: TRBD1; v_call: TRBV29-1; cdr3_aa: CSVGGTGGSETQYF; cdr3_nt: TGCAGCGTAGGCGGGACAGGAGGATCCGAGACCCAGTACTTC
j_call: TRBJ2-3; d_call: .; v_call: TRBV7-3; cdr3_aa: CASSLTADVMGTDTQYF; cdr3_nt: TGTGCCAGCAGCTTAACAGCGGACGTTATGGGCACAGATACGCAGTATTTT
j_call: TRBJ2-5; d_call: .; v_call: TRBV9; cdr3_aa: CASSGGSTPQETQYF; cdr3_nt: TGTGCCAGCAGCGGAGGATCCACCCCCCAAGAGACCCAGTACTTC
j_call: TRBJ1-1; d_call: TRBD1; v_call: TRBV30; cdr3_aa: CAWKRQGGTEAFF; cdr3_nt: TGTGCCTGGAAAAGACAGGGAGGCACTGAAGCTTTCTTT
j_call: TRBJ1-4; d_call: TRBD1; v_call: TRBV6-5; cdr3_aa: CASSRTGQNEKLFF; cdr3_nt: TGTGCCAGCAGTCGGACAGGGCAGAATGAAAAACTGTTTTTT
j_call: TRBJ1-6; d_call: TRBD1; v_call: TRBV6-5; cdr3_aa: CASRDRGYGSPLHF; cdr3_nt: TGTGCCAGCAGAGACAGGGGGTATGGTTCACCCCTCCACTTT
j_call: TRBJ1-6; d_call: .; v_call: TRBV18; cdr3_aa: CASSPGWGKSPLHF; cdr3_nt: TGTGCCAGCTCACCAGGTTGGGGGAAATCACCCCTCCACTTT
j_call: TRBJ2-1; d_call: TRBD2; v_call: TRBV3-1/TRBV3-2; cdr3_aa: CASSQATSGGIKGFF; cdr3_nt: TGTGCCAGCAGCCAAGCGACTAGCGGGGGCATCAAGGGGTTCTTC
j_call: TRBJ2-7; d_call: .; v_call: TRBV30; cdr3_aa: CAWSSAGGSSYEQYF; cdr3_nt: TGTGCCTGGAGTTCGGCAGGGGGGTCCTCCTACGAGCAGTACTTC
j_call: TRBJ1-5; d_call: TRBD1; v_call: TRBV12-3/TRBV12-4; cdr3_aa: CASRQGDQPQHF; cdr3_nt: TGTGCCAGCAGACAGGGGGACCAGCCCCAGCATTTT
j_call: TRBJ2-3; d_call: .; v_call: TRBV6-6; cdr3_aa: CASSRDFPENTQYF; cdr3_nt: TGTGCCAGCAGCCGGGACTTCCCGGAGAATACGCAGTATTTT
j_call: TRBJ2-1; d_call: .; v_call: TRBV30; cdr3_aa: CAWSGWGSSGDEQFF; cdr3_nt: TGTGCCTGGAGTGGGTGGGGGTCCTCCGGGGATGAGCAGTTCTTC
j_call: TRBJ1-5; d_call: .; v_call: TRBV20-1; cdr3_aa: CSASRRDSNQPQHF; cdr3_nt: TGCAGTGCTAGTCGCAGAGACAGCAATCAGCCCCAGCATTTT
j_call: TRBJ1-1; d_call: .; v_call: TRBV4-1; cdr3_aa: CASSQAPVNTEAFF; cdr3_nt: TGCGCCAGCAGCCAAGCCCCAGTGAACACTGAAGCTTTCTTT
j_call: TRBJ1-2; d_call: .; v_call: TRBV7-2; cdr3_aa: CASSLAGSYGYTF; cdr3_nt: TGTGCCAGCAGCTTAGCGGGGAGCTATGGCTACACCTTC
j_call: TRBJ1-6; d_call: TRBD1; v_call: TRBV2; cdr3_aa: CASESPTGQGNSPLHF; cdr3_nt: TGTGCCAGCGAATCGCCGACGGGACAGGGAAATTCACCCCTCCACTTT